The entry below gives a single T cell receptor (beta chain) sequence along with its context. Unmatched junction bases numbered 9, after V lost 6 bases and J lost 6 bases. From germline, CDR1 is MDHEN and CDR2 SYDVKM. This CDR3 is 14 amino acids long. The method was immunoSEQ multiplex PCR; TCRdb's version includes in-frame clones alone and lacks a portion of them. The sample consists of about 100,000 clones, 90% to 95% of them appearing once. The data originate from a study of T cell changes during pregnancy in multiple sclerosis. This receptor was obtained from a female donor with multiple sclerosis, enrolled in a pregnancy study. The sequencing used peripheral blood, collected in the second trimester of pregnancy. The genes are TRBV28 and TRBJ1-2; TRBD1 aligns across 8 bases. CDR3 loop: CASRSQGAGHGYTF. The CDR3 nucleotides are TGTGCCAGCAGATCTCAGGGGGCAGGGCATGGCTACACCTTC.